This TCR beta chain was sequenced in a study of T cell repertoires in cytomegalovirus infection. Regarding the study as a whole: Across the ex vivo response, the dominant clonotypes were HLA-C-restricted CMV-specific TCR beta clonotypes.

With respect to this clonotype: Its antigen is unknown.

TCRdb itself ran the reads through MiXCR, one entry per CDR3 protein. Among hundreds of thousands of distinct CDR3 sequences listed, roughly 17% were seen once. CDR1 is DFQATT, CDR2 SNEGSKA, per germline (reference sequence). Trimming shortened V by 1 base and J by 0 bases, and 6 bases separated the two germline ends. This CDR3 has 13 amino acids. The sequencing input was PBMCs. The V call is TRBV20-1, the J call TRBJ2-5; D remains ambiguous. The TCR originated in a human donor in good health (CMV status not recorded). Some clones in this sample may be carry-over from other donors' samples. CDR3 sequence (DNA): TGCAGTGCTAGAGGACCGAACCAAGAGACCCAGTACTTC. Protein sequence: CSARGPNQETQYF.